The 6 T cell receptor beta chains in this list originate from one sample, sequenced in a study of cytomegalovirus exposure and HLA in healthy donors. The data were produced by immunoSEQ multiplex PCR, yet TCRdb's version contains in-frame clones alone and is incomplete. The sample lists about 120,000 clones; around 87% were seen once. The specimen was PBMCs. The receptors derive from a woman between 18 and 30 years old in good health and CMV-seropositive.

The chain recombines TRBV5-6 with TRBJ2-5, with 8 nucleotides matching TRBD2. J was trimmed by 1 base and V by 4 bases; bases with no gene match: 6. This CDR3 is built from 15 residues. CDR1 SGHDT and CDR2 YYEEEE come from the germline V gene. CDR3 nucleotide sequence: TGTGCCAGCAGCCGGGGGGGCGGCGGCCAAGAGACCCAGTACTTC. It yields the protein CASSRGGGGQETQYF. Drawing the rest from reference TRBV5-6 and TRBJ2-5, the complete variable domain is DAGVTQSPTHLIKTRGQQVTLRCSPKSGHDTVSWYQQALGQGPQFIFQYYEEEERQRGNFPDRFSGHQFPNYSSELNVNALLLGDSALYLCASSRGGGGQETQYFGPGTRLLVL.

The V call is TRBV7-9, the J call TRBJ1-1; the match to TRBD1 covers 7 bases. V trimming: 1 base; J trimming: 4 bases; junction bases outside the gene matches: 3. CDR3 length: 14 amino acids. Germline values: CDR1 SEHNR, CDR2 FQNEAQ (reference sequence). As DNA, the CDR3 is TGTGCCAGCAGCTTAGTAGGGACAGCCACTGAAGCTTTCTTT. It is translated as CASSLVGTATEAFF. Drawing the rest from reference TRBV7-9 and TRBJ1-1, the complete variable domain is DTGVSQNPRHKITKRGQNVTFRCDPISEHNRLYWYRQTLGQGPEFLTYFQNEAQLEKSRLLSDRFSAERPKGSFSTLEIQRTEQGDSAMYLCASSLVGTATEAFFGQGTRLTVV.

V usage is TRBV10-3 and J usage is TRBJ2-3, with TRBD2 as a possible D gene (6 bases). The V end lost 0 bases, the J end lost 4 bases, and 8 bases lay between the germline ends. This CDR3 has 14 amino acids. Looked up from germline, CDR1 is ENHRY and CDR2 is SYGVKD. DNA for the CDR3: TGTGCCATCAGTGAGTCGACTAGTCCAGATACGCAGTATTTT. This sequence encodes CAISESTSPDTQYF.

This rearrangement joins TRBV11-2 to TRBJ1-4; 7 nucleotides line up with TRBD1. The CDR3 totals 15 residues. Germline assignment: CDR1 SGHAT and CDR2 FQNNGV. V was pared by 5 bases and J by 6 bases, with 9 bases of the junction left unmatched. The CDR3 here is CASSGDRVRDEKLFF. Here the CDR3 DNA reads TGTGCCAGCAGCGGCGACAGGGTTCGCGATGAAAAACTGTTTTTT.

Of note for this clone: Relative to the germline gene, one junction end is altered; a read error may explain this. The J gene is TRBJ2-7, the V gene TRBV18; 11 bases fit TRBD2. Germline V CDR1 and CDR2: KGHSH, LQKENI. CDR3 size: 14 residues. CDR3 sequence (DNA): TGTGTCAGCTCACACGGACTAGCGGGCTACGAGCAGTACTTC. It specifies CVSSHGLAGYEQYF.

V usage is TRBV2 and J usage is TRBJ1-6, with TRBD1 matching over 9 bases. There are 14 residues in the CDR3. V dropped 5 bases and J dropped 7; count of bases not matched to a gene: 3. In germline, CDR1 is SNHLY, CDR2 FYNNEI. The CDR3: CASSSGTGNSPLHF. The CDR3 nucleotides read TGTGCCAGCAGTTCCGGGACAGGGAATTCACCCCTCCACTTT. The variable domain in full, completed from reference TRBV2 and TRBJ1-6, reads EPEVTQTPSHQVTQMGQEVILRCVPISNHLYFYWYRQILGQKVEFLVSFYNNEISEKSEIFDDQFSVERPDGSNFTLKIRSTKLEDSAMYFCASSSGTGNSPLHFGNGTRLTVT.